This T cell receptor beta chain was observed in a study of blood T cell repertoires in COVID-19 (dated by TCRdb to the early 2020s). In terms of the full investigation: Samples covering the acute and convalescent phases of COVID-19 were provided by collaborators in the United States, Italy and Spain. Where HLA class I and class II types were available, the types were taken from metadata supplied by the sample provider, not from assay-based typing. The samples were drawn from the first 160 participants of the ongoing ImmuneRACE study and from 1,254 subjects provided by 6 global collaborators. The material from the prospective study consisted of cDNA or gDNA derived from T cells, B-cell-depleted T cells, or PBMCs. The repertoires were released in a freely available public database meant as a resource for research on the immune response to SARS-CoV-2. Deeply sampled blood TCRbeta repertoires from subjects exposed to, actively infected with, or recovered from COVID-19 were included in the dataset. Nearly every sample came with metadata listing a de-identified subject ID, COVID-19 status, age in years and sex.

The immunoSEQ Assay, a bias-controlled multiplex PCR, was used to amplify TCRbeta CDR3 regions from genomic DNA. The study's processing was this. The number of nucleated cells in each sample was estimated by amplification of reference gene primers within the assay. To quantify the absolute abundance of each unique TCRbeta CDR3 rearrangement, sequence reads were collapsed and filtered. Productive Simpson clonality was computed per sample as the square root of Simpson's diversity index over productive rearrangements. TCRdb carries this immuneACCESS record with in-frame sequences only. Its versions omit some clonotypes, under half of them owing to an unresolved V gene in the studies checked, with the rest unexplained. Clonal size and the V and J genes are those of that table, whereas D and trimming came from the DNA. A total of under 300,000 clones appear in this sample, approximately 84% of them only once. Clones ranked in the top ten supply 4% to 4.5% of the sample.

Collaborating institutions collected whole blood in K2EDTA tubes following their own protocols. For TCRbeta analysis, collaborator samples were shipped as frozen whole blood, as isolated PBMCs, or as DNA extracted from either sample type. Summary of the overall study and its limitations: How much clinical and demographic metadata was included differed by source and by participant, and the metadata was provided uncurated.

A word on this clone: Its antigen has not been determined. Base quality data are lacking; no much larger clone is found one base away.

Sequenced material: peripheral blood. This TCR derives from a man aged 45 to 65 with acute or convalescent COVID-19.

The CDR3 sequence is CASLQGTSNTEAFF. Read as DNA, the sequence is TGTGCCAGCCTACAGGGGACATCGAACACTGAAGCTTTCTTT. The chain is made from TRBV7-6 and TRBJ1-1, and TRBD1 aligns with 7 junction nucleotides. The CDR3 contains 14 residues, cysteine and phenylalanine counted. Of all the DNA, just the CDR3 is kept, 42 bases in frame from base 1. The CDR1 and CDR2 encoded by the germline V gene are SGHVS and FNYEAQ. V is cut back by 8 bases and J by 1 base, with 7 bases in the junction unmatched.